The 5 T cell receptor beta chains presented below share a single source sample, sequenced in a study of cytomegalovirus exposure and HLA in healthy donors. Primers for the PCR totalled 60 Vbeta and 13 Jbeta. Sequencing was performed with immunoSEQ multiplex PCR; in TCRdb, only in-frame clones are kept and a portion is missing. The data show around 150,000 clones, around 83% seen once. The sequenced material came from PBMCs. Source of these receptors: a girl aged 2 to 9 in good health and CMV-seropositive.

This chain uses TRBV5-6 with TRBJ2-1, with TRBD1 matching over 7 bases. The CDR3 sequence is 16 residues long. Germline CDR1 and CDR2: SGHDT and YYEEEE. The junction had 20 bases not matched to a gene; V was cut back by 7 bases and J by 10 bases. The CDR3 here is CASWNLRGSTNSEQFF. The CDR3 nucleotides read TGTGCCAGCTGGAACCTCAGGGGGAGTACTAATTCCGAGCAGTTCTTC. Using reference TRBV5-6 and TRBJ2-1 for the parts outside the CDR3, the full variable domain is DAGVTQSPTHLIKTRGQQVTLRCSPKSGHDTVSWYQQALGQGPQFIFQYYEEEERQRGNFPDRFSGHQFPNYSSELNVNALLLGDSALYLCASWNLRGSTNSEQFFGPGTRLTVL.

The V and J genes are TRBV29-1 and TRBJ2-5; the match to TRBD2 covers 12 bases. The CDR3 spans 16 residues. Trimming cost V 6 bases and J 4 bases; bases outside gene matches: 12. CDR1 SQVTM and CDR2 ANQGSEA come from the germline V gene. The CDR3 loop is CSVRGLAGGDRETQYF. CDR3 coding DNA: TGCAGCGTAAGGGGTCTAGCGGGAGGGGACAGAGAGACCCAGTACTTC.

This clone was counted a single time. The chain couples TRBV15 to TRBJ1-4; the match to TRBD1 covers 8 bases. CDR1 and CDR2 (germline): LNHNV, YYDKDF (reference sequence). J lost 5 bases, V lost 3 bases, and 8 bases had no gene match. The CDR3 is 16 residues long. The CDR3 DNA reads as TGTGCCACCAGCAGCGCGATGGGACAGGTGAATGAAAAACTGTTTTTT. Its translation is CATSSAMGQVNEKLFF.

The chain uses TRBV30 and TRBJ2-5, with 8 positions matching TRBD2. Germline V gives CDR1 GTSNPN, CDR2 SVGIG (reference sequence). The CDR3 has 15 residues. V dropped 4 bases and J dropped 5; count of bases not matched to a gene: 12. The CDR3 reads CAWTKNGRAKETQYF. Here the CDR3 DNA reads TGTGCCTGGACCAAAAACGGGAGGGCCAAGGAGACCCAGTACTTC.

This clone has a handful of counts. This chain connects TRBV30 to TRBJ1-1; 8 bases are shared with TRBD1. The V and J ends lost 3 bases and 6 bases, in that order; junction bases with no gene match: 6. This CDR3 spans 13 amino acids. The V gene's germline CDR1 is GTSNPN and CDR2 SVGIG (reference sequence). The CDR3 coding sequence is TGTGCCTGGAGGATCGGACAGGGATCTGAAGCTTTCTTT. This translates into CAWRIGQGSEAFF. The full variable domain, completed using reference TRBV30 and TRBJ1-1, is SQTIHQWPATLVQPVGSPLSLECTVEGTSNPNLYWYRQAAGRGLQLLFYSVGIGQISSEVPQNLSASRPQDRQFILSSKKLLLSDSGFYLCAWRIGQGSEAFFGQGTRLTVV.